This TCR beta chain was profiled in a study of cytomegalovirus exposure and HLA in healthy donors. About the study: In a later analysis, the roughly 120 validation repertoires were reported to have used the same platform as the 600 to 800 first-cohort repertoires.

The V gene lost 0 bases and the J gene lost 0 bases, with 7 bases spanning the gap. Germline V gene sequence: CDR1 SGHDT, CDR2 YYEEEE. CDR3 size: 16 residues. Concerning this clone itself: Its antigen is undetermined.

The repertoire was sequenced with immunoSEQ multiplex PCR; TCRdb's copy has only in-frame clones and lacks some. The top ten clones hold about 0.8% of a sample with a few hundred thousand clones, 80% to 90% of them seen once. Findings and caveats of the study: There were some public TCRs occurring in many donors, but most TCR sequences were rare. It was confirmed in vitro that a few of the CMV-associated chains were specific for CMV antigens.

The source is a woman under 30 in good health and CMV-seronegative. The specimen sequenced was PBMCs. The V and J genes are TRBV5-6 and TRBJ2-6, with D hard to call. CDR3 DNA sequence: TGTGCCAGCAGCTTGGTTGGCGGCTCTGGGGCCAACGTCCTGACTTTC. Translation gives CASSLVGGSGANVLTF.